These T cell receptor beta chains were read from a single sample in a study of graft-versus-host responses after intestinal transplantation. Some clones are missing from TCRdb's copy, which holds only in-frame ones; the method was immunoSEQ multiplex PCR. The repertoire consists of about 45,000 clones, with about 91% occurring once and the leading ten covering under 4.5%. Sequencing was performed on PBMCs, taken 524 days after transplant. These receptors were obtained from a human patient who received an intestinal transplant, so some T cells may come from the graft donor. Both conserved end residues are part of each CDR3. The order of the fields is CDR3 length, V gene, D gene, J gene, clone size, CDR3 DNA, CDR3 protein. A D gene is named only where the DNA matches it firmly. Clone size appears in some rows only: once, few, many, or a class for an expanded clone.

15	TRBV5-6	-	TRBJ1-1	-	TGTGCCAGCAGCTTGGGACAGTTCCCGAACACTGAAGCTTTCTTT	CASSLGQFPNTEAFF
16	TRBV2	-	TRBJ2-6	-	TGTGCCAGCAGTGTCGTCAGGGCCGTAGGGGCCAACGTCCTGACTTTC	CASSVVRAVGANVLTF
13	TRBV6-5	-	TRBJ2-7	once	TGTGCCAGCAGTTCCCCAAGTGTTCCGGAGCAGTACTTC	CASSSPSVPEQYF
13	TRBV6-1	-	TRBJ1-1	-	TGTGCCAGCAGGCAGGGTCCGAACACTGAAGCTTTCTTT	CASRQGPNTEAFF
17	TRBV7-8	TRBD2	TRBJ2-3	-	TGTGCCAGCAGCTTAGGGGGACTAGCGGAGACGGGAGATACGCAGTATTTT	CASSLGGLAETGDTQYF
15	TRBV27	TRBD1	TRBJ1-2	-	TGTGCCAGCAGCCACCAAGACAGGGGGAAGTATGGCTACACCTTC	CASSHQDRGKYGYTF
15	TRBV19	TRBD2	TRBJ2-1	-	TGTGCCAGTAGCCTTAGCGGGAGTCACTACAATGAGCAGTTCTTC	CASSLSGSHYNEQFF
16	TRBV7-9	TRBD2	TRBJ2-1	-	TGTGCCAGCAGCTTTGGGCCGGGACTAGTCGGCTATGAGCAGTTCTTC	CASSFGPGLVGYEQFF
13	TRBV27	TRBD1	TRBJ1-5	-	TGTGCCAGCAGGCGGACAGGGGGGCAGCCCCAGCATTTT	CASRRTGGQPQHF
13	TRBV13	-	TRBJ2-1	-	TGTGCCAGCAGCTTAGGCAGCTTCATTGAGCAGTTCTTC	CASSLGSFIEQFF
13	TRBV13	TRBD1	TRBJ1-1	-	TGTGCCAGCAGCCTACGAACTGGACAGGGGGCTTTCTTT	CASSLRTGQGAFF
14	TRBV28	TRBD1	TRBJ2-7	-	TGTGCCAGCATAAAACAGGGGGCCTCCTACGAGCAGTACTTC	CASIKQGASYEQYF
12	TRBV19	TRBD1	TRBJ1-2	-	TGTGCCAGTAGATGGACAGGGGTTCGCTACACCTTC	CASRWTGVRYTF
17	TRBV9	-	TRBJ1-1	-	TGTGCCAGCAGCGTAAGGCCGGGGACCGTTAAAGGCACTGAAGCTTTCTTT	CASSVRPGTVKGTEAFF
14	TRBV9	TRBD1	TRBJ2-7	-	TGTGCCAGCAGCTCCTCGACAGGGGGCTACGAGCAGTACTTC	CASSSSTGGYEQYF
15	TRBV4-2	-	TRBJ2-5	-	TGTGCCAGCAGCCAAGTCCTGAAGGAGGGAGAGACCCAGTACTTC	CASSQVLKEGETQYF
14	TRBV7-2	-	TRBJ2-3	-	TGTGCCAGCAGCTTAGCACCTGCCACAGATACGCAGTATTTT	CASSLAPATDTQYF
11	TRBV2	-	TRBJ2-3	-	TGTGCCAGCAAAGAGACAGATACGCAGTATTTT	CASKETDTQYF
14	TRBV9	-	TRBJ2-7	-	TGTGCCAGCAGCGTAGGTTCAGGGTCCTACGAGCAGTACTTC	CASSVGSGSYEQYF
15	TRBV10-3	-	TRBJ1-1	-	TGTGCCATCAGTGAAGAGGCCCTCGGGTTAGCGGCAGCTTTCTTT	CAISEEALGLAAAFF
14	TRBV5-8	TRBD1	TRBJ2-7	-	TGTGCCAGCAGCTTGGGACAGGGGGCGCGGGAGCAGTACTTC	CASSLGQGAREQYF
15	TRBV9	-	TRBJ2-3	-	TGTGCCAGCAGCGTAGGGGCGGGGTCTGTGGATACGCAGTATTTT	CASSVGAGSVDTQYF
14	TRBV5-6	-	TRBJ1-1	-	TGTGCCAGCAGCTCAGCGGGTGAGGGCACTGAAGCTTTCTTT	CASSSAGEGTEAFF
15	TRBV9	TRBD2	TRBJ2-1	-	TGTGCCAGCAGCGTAGAGCGGGACCAGTACAATGAGCAGTTCTTC	CASSVERDQYNEQFF
17	TRBV5-1	TRBD2	TRBJ2-7	-	TGCGCCAGCAGCTCACCATTGACTAGCGGCCCCTCCTACGAGCAGTACTTC	CASSSPLTSGPSYEQYF
13	TRBV19	-	TRBJ2-3	-	TGTGCCAGTAGTATAGGGCGTACAGATACGCAGTATTTT	CASSIGRTDTQYF
11	TRBV7-6	-	TRBJ1-1	-	TGTGCCAGCAGCTTAGGCACTGAAGCTTTCTTT	CASSLGTEAFF
14	TRBV6-5	-	TRBJ1-5	-	TGTGCCAGCAGTGATTCAGGGAAAAATCAGCCCCAGCATTTT	CASSDSGKNQPQHF
14	TRBV11-2	-	TRBJ2-3	-	TGTGCCAGCAGCGAACAACACCTGGCAGATACGCAGTATTTT	CASSEQHLADTQYF
18	TRBV18	-	TRBJ2-7	few	TGTGCCAGCTCACCAGAAAGGGTCGTCGAGTCGTACTCCTACGAGCAGTACTTC	CASSPERVVESYSYEQYF
14	TRBV19	-	TRBJ1-5	-	TGTGCCAGCCGGCATGGACAAGTAAATCAGCCCCAGCATTTT	CASRHGQVNQPQHF
19	TRBV4-1	TRBD1	TRBJ1-4	-	TGCGCCAGCAGCCAAAGTAATTTAAGGGGGCGCAGACCTAATGAAAAACTGTTTTTT	CASSQSNLRGRRPNEKLFF
17	TRBV28	-	TRBJ2-2	-	TGTGCCAGCAGACCGAGGATTCGGGATAGGAACACCGGGGAGCTGTTTTTT	CASRPRIRDRNTGELFF
13	TRBV9	-	TRBJ1-1	-	TGTGCCAGCAGCCCAGGCCTGAACACTGAAGCTTTCTTT	CASSPGLNTEAFF
14	TRBV9	TRBD2	TRBJ2-7	-	TGTGCCAGCAGCGTAGGAGCGGGAGGGCCTCTAGTCAGCTTC	CASSVGAGGPLVSF